This T cell receptor (beta chain) was retrieved from a study of blood T cell repertoires in COVID-19. Overall study context: Both acute and convalescent COVID-19 samples were obtained from the United States, Italy and Spain.

CDR1 is SQVTM and CDR2 is ANQGSEA in the germline V gene. The CDR3 sequence is 15 residues long. Sequenced by immunoSEQ multiplex PCR; TCRdb stores in-frame clones only, minus some. The table shows about 330,000 clones, with approximately 88% occurring only once. The sequence came from a woman aged 45-65 years with active or convalescent COVID-19. Material: peripheral blood. V usage is TRBV29-1 and J usage is TRBJ1-2; 8 bases fit TRBD1. The CDR3 bases are TGCACCGTAATTGCCGGACAGGGCTTTCGTTATGGCTACACCTTC. Protein: CTVIAGQGFRYGYTF.